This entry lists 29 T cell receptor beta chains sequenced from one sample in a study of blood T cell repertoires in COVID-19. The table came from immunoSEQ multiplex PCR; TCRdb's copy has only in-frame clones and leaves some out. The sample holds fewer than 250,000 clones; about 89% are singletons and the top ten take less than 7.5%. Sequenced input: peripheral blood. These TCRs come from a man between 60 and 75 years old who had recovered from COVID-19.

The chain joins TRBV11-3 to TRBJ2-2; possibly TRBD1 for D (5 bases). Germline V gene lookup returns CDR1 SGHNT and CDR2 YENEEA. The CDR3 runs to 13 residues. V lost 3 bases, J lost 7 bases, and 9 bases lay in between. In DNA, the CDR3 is TGTGCCAGCAGCTTTAGGGGTGGCGGGGAGCTGTTTTTT. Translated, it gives CASSFRGGGELFF. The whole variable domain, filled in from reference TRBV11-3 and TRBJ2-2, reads EAGVVQSPRYKIIEKKQPVAFWCNPISGHNTLYWYLQNLGQGPELLIRYENEEAVDDSQLPKDRFSAERLKGVDSTLKIQPAELGDSAVYLCASSFRGGGELFFGEGSRLTVL.

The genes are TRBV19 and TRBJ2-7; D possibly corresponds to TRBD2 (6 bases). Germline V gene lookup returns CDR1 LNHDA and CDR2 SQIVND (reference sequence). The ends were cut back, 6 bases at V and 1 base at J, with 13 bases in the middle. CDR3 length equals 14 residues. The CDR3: CASRRASESYEQYF. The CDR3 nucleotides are TGTGCCAGTAGACGGGCTAGCGAATCCTACGAGCAGTACTTC.

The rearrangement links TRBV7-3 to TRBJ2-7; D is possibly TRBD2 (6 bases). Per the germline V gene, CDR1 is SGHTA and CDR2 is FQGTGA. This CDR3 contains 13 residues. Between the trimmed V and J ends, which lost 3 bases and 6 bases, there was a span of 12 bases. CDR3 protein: CASSFSGAGEQYF. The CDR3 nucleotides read TGTGCCAGCAGCTTTAGCGGCGCCGGCGAGCAGTACTTC.

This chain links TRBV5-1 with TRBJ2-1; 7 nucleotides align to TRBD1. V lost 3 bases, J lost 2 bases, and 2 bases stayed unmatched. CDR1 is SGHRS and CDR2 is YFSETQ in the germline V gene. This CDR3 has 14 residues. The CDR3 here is CASSSGQTYNEQFF. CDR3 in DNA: TGCGCCAGCAGCTCGGGACAGACCTACAATGAGCAGTTCTTC.

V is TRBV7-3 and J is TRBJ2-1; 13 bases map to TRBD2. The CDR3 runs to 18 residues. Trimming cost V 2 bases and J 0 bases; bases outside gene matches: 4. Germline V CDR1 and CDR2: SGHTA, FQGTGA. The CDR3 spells CASSLYGTSGVSYNEQFF. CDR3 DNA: TGTGCCAGCAGCTTATATGGGACTAGCGGGGTCTCCTACAATGAGCAGTTCTTC.

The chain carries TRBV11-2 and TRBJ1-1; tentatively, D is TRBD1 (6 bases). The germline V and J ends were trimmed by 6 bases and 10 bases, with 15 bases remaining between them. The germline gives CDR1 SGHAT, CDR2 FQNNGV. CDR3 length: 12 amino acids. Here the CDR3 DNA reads TGTGCCAGCAGTCAAGGCCCCAGGGGAGCTTTCTTT. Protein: CASSQGPRGAFF.

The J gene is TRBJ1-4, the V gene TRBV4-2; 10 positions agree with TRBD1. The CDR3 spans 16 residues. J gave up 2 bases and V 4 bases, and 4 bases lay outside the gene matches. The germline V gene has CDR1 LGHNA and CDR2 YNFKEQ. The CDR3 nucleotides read TGTGCCAGCAGCCCGCTGACAGGGGGCACTAATGAAAAACTGTTTTTT. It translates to CASSPLTGGTNEKLFF.

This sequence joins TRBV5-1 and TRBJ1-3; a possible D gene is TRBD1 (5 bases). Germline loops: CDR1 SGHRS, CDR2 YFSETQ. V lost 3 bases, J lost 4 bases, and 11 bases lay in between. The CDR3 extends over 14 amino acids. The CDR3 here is CASSSSGNGNTIYF. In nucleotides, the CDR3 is TGCGCCAGCAGCTCGTCAGGGAACGGAAACACCATATATTTT.

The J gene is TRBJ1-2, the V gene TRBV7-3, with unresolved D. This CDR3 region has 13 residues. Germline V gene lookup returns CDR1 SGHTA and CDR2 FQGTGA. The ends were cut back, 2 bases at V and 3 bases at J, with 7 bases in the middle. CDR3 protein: CASSLGMDYGYTF. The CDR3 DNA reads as TGTGCCAGCAGCTTAGGCATGGACTATGGCTACACCTTC.

The CDR3 DNA reads as TGTGCCAGCAGCTCCCGGTCTGAAGCTTTCTTT. It codes for CASSSRSEAFF. This rearrangement joins TRBV5-6 to TRBJ1-1; the D is unclear. With 3 bases removed from V and 6 bases from J, the gap between germline ends came to 6 bases. The CDR3 covers 11 residues. CDR1 and CDR2 from the germline V gene are SGHDT and YYEEEE.

CDR3 DNA: TGTGCCAGCAGCATTACATCGTTGGGGGGTCAGCCCCAGCATTTT. Residues: CASSITSLGGQPQHF. This rearrangement joins TRBV27 to TRBJ1-5, with D perhaps TRBD1 (5 bases). This CDR3 is built from 15 residues. Trimming shortened V by 6 bases and J by 6 bases, and 18 bases separated the two germline ends. Germline V gives CDR1 MNHEY, CDR2 SMNVEV (reference sequence).

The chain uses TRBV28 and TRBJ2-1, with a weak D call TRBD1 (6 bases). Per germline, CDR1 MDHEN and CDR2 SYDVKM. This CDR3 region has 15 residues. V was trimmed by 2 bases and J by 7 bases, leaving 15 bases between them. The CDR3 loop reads CASSLGRQGKNEQFF. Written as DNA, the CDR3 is TGTGCCAGCAGTTTAGGCCGGCAGGGGAAAAATGAGCAGTTCTTC.

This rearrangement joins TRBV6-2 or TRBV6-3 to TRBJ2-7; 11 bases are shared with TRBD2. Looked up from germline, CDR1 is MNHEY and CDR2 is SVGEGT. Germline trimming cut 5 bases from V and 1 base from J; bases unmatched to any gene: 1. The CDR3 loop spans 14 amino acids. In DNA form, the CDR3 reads TGTGCCAGCAGTCGACTAGCGGGGTCCTACGAGCAGTACTTC. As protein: CASSRLAGSYEQYF.

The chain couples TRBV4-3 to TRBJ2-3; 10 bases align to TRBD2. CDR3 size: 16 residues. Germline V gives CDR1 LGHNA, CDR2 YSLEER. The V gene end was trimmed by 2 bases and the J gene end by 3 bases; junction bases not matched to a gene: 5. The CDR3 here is CASSQLWTSGTDTQYF. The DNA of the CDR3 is TGCGCCAGCAGCCAATTATGGACTAGCGGAACAGATACGCAGTATTTT.

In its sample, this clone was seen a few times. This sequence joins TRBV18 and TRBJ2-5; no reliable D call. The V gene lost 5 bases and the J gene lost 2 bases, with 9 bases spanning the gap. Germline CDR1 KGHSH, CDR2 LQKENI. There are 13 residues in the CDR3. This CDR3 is CASSGGPQETQYF. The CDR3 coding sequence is TGTGCCAGCTCAGGCGGCCCACAAGAGACCCAGTACTTC.

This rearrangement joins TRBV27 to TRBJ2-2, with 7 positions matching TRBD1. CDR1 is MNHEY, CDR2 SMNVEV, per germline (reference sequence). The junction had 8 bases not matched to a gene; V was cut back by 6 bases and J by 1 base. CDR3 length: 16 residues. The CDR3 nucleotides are TGTGCCAGCAGGGTCTGGGGACAGCAGAACACCGGGGAGCTGTTTTTT. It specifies CASRVWGQQNTGELFF.

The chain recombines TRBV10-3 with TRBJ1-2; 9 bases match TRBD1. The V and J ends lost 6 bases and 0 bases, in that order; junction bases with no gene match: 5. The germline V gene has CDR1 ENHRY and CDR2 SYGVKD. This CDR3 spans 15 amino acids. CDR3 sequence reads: CAIRAQGASNYGYTF. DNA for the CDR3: TGTGCCATCAGAGCACAGGGGGCTTCTAACTATGGCTACACCTTC.

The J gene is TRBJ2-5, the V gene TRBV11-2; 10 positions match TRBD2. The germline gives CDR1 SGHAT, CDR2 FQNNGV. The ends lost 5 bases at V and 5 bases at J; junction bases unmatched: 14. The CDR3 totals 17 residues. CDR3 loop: CASSQGLARTVAETQYF. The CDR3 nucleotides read TGTGCCAGCAGCCAGGGACTAGCGAGAACGGTGGCGGAGACCCAGTACTTC.

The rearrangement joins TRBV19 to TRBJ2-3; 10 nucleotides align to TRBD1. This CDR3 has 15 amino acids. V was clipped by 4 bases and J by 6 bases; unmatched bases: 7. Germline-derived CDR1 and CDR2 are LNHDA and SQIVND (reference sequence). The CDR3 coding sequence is TGTGCCAGTAGTAGGACAGGGGGAATTTGGGATACGCAGTATTTT. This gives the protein CASSRTGGIWDTQYF.

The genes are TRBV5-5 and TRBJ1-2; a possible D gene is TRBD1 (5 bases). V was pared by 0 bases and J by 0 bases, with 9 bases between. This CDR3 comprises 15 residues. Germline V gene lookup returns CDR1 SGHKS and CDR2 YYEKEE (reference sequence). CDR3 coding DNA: TGTGCCAGCAGCTTGGCAGGGTCTACTAACTATGGCTACACCTTC. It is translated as CASSLAGSTNYGYTF.

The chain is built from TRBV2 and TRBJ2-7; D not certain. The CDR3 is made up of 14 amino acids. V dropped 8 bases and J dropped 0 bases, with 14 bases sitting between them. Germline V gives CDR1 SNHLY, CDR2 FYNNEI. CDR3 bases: TGTGCCAGCCGGATGGCCGGGTCCTCCTACGAGCAGTACTTC. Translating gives CASRMAGSSYEQYF.

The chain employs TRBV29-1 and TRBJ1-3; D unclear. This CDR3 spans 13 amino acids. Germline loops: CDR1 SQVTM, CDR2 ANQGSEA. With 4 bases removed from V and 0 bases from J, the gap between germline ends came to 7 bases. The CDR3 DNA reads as TGCAGCGTTGTAACGAGCTCTGGAAACACCATATATTTT. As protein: CSVVTSSGNTIYF.

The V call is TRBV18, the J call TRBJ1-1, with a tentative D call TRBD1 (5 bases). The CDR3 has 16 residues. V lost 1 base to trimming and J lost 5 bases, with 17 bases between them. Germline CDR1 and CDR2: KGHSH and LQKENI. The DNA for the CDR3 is TGTGCCAGCTCACCACGGGGGATCAGGGCGGGAACTGAAGCTTTCTTT. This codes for CASSPRGIRAGTEAFF.

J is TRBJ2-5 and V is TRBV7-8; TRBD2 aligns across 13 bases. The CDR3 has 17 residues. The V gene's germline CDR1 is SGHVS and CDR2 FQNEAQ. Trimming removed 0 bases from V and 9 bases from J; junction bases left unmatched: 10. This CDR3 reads CASSLARLAGGPRAQYF. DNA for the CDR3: TGTGCCAGCAGCTTAGCAAGACTAGCGGGGGGCCCAAGGGCCCAGTACTTC.

The CDR3 DNA reads as TGTGCCTGGAGCCCAGGGTACCTCTCTGGGGCCAACGTCCTGACTTTC. Protein: CAWSPGYLSGANVLTF. The chain joins TRBV30 to TRBJ2-6, with D possibly TRBD1 on 5 matching bases. Trimming left V 3 bases short and J 0 bases short, with 12 bases between. The CDR3 is made up of 16 amino acids. The germline V gene encodes CDR1 GTSNPN and CDR2 SVGIG (reference sequence).

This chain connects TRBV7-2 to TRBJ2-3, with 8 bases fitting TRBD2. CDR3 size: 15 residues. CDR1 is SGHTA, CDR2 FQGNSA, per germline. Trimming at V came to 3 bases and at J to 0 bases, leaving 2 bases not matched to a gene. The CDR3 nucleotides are TGTGCCAGCAGCTTTATAGCGGGAAGCACAGATACGCAGTATTTT. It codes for CASSFIAGSTDTQYF.

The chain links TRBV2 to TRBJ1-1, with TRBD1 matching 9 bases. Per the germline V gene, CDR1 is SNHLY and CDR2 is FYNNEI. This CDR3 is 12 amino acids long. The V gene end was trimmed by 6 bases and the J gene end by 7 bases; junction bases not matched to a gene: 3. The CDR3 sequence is CASSRQGGEAFF. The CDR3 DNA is TGTGCCAGCAGCCGACAGGGGGGTGAAGCTTTCTTT.

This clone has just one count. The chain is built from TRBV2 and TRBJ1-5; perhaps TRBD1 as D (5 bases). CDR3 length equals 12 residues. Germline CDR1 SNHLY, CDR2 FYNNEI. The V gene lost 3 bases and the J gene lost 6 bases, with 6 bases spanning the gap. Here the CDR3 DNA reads TGTGCCAGCAGTGAGGGGGGTCAGCCCCAGCATTTT. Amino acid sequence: CASSEGGQPQHF.

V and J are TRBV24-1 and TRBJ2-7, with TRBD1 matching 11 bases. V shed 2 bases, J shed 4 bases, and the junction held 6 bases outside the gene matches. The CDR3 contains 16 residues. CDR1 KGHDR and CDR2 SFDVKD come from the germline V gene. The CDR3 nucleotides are TGTGCCACCAGTGATTCCTCCGGGACAGGGGGTTACGAGCAGTACTTC. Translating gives CATSDSSGTGGYEQYF.